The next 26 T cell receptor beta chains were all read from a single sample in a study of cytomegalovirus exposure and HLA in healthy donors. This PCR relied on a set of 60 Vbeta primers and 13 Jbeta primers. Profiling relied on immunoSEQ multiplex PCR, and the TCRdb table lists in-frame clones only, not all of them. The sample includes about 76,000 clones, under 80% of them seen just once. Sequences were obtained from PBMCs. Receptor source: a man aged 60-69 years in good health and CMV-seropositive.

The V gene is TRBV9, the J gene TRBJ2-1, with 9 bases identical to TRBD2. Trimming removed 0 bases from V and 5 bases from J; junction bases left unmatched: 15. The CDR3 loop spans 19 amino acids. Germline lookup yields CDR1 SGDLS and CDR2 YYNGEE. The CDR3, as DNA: TGTGCCAGCAGCGTAGCTGGGGGGGGTGCTAGCGGGGAGAACAATGAGCAGTTCTTC. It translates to CASSVAGGGASGENNEQFF. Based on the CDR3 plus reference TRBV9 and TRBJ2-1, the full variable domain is DSGVTQTPKHLITATGQRVTLRCSPRSGDLSVYWYQQSLDQGLQFLIQYYNGEERAKGNILERFSAQQFPDLHSELNLSSLELGDSALYFCASSVAGGGASGENNEQFFGPGTRLTVL.

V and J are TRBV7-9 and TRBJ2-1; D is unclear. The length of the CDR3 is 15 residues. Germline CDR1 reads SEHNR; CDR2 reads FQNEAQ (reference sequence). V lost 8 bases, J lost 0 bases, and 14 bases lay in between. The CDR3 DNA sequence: TGTGCCAGCCTTCGCCCGTCGAGCTCCTACAATGAGCAGTTCTTC. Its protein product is CASLRPSSSYNEQFF. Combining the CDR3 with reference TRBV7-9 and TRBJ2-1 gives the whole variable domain DTGVSQNPRHKITKRGQNVTFRCDPISEHNRLYWYRQTLGQGPEFLTYFQNEAQLEKSRLLSDRFSAERPKGSFSTLEIQRTEQGDSAMYLCASLRPSSSYNEQFFGPGTRLTVL.

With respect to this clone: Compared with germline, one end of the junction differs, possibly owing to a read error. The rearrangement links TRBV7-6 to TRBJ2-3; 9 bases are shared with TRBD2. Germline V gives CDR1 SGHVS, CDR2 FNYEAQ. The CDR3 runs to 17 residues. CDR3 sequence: CASSPRTSAGRTGTQYF. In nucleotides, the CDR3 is TGTGCCAGCAGCCCAAGGACTAGCGCGGGACGCACAGGTACGCAGTATTTT. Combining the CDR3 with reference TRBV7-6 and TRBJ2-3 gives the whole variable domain GAGVSQSPRYKVTKRGQDVALRCDPISGHVSLYWYRQALGQGPEFLTYFNYEAQQDKSGLPNDRFSAERPEGSISTLTIQRTEQRDSAMYRCASSPRTSAGRTGTQYFGPGTRLTVL.

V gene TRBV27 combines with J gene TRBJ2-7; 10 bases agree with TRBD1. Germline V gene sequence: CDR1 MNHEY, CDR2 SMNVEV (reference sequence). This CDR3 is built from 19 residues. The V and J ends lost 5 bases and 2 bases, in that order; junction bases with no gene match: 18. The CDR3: CASSVLPGQGFGFTYEQYF. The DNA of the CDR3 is TGTGCCAGCAGTGTATTACCGGGACAGGGGTTTGGTTTCACCTACGAGCAGTACTTC.

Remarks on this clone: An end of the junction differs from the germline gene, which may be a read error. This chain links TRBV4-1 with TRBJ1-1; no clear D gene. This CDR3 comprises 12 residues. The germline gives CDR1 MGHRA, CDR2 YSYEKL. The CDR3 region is CASSQVATASVF. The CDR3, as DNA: TGCGCCAGCAGCCAAGTAGCGACCGCCTCTGTCTTT.

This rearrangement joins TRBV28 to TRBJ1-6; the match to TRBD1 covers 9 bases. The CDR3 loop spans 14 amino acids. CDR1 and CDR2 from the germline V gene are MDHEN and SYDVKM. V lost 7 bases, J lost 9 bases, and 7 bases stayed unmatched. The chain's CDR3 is CASIPGQGSSPLHF. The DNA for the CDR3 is TGTGCCAGCATCCCGGGACAGGGCTCTTCACCCCTCCACTTT.

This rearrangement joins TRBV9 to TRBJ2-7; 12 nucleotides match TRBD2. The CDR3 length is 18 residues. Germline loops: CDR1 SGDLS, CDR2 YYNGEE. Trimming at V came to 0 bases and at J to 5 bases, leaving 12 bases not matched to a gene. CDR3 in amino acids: CASSVDGRTSGKFNEQYF. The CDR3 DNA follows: TGTGCCAGCAGCGTAGACGGCCGGACTAGCGGGAAGTTCAACGAGCAGTACTTC.

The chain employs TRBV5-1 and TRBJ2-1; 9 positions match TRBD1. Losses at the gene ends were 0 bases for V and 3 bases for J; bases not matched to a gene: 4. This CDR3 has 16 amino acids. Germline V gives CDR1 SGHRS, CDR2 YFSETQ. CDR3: CASSLGGTGNYNEQFF. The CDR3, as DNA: TGCGCCAGCAGCTTGGGGGGGACAGGGAACTACAATGAGCAGTTCTTC.

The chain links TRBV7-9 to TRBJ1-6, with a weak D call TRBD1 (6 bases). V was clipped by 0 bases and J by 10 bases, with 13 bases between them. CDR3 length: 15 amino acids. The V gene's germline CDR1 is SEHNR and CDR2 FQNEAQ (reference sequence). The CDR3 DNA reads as TGTGCCAGCAGCTTAGCACAGGGCTGGGGGTCACCCCTCCACTTT. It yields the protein CASSLAQGWGSPLHF.

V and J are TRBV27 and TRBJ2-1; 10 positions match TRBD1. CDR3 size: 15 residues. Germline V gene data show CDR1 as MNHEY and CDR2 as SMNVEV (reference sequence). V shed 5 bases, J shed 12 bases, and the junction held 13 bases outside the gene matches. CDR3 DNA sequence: TGTGCCAGCAGTCTACAGGGACAGGGGACCCCTGGGCAGTTCTTC. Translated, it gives CASSLQGQGTPGQFF.

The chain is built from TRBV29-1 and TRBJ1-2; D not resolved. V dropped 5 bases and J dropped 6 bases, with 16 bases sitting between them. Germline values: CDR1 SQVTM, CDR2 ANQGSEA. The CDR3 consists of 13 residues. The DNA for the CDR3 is TGCAGCGTTCGTGGAGGCGGCTACGATGGCTACACCTTC. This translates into CSVRGGGYDGYTF.

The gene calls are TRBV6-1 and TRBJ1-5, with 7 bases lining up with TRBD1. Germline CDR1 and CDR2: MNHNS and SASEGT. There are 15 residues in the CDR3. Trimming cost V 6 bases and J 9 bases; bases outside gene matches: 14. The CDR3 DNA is TGTGCCAGCAGGAGCATGGAGGGGGCCCTGGGGCCCCAGCATTTT. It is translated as CASRSMEGALGPQHF.

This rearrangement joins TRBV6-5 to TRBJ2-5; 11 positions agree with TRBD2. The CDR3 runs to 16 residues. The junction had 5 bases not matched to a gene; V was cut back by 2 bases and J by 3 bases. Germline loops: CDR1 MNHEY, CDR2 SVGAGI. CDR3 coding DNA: TGTGCCAGCAGTTACCAGCTGACTAGCGGGAAAGAGACCCAGTACTTC. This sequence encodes CASSYQLTSGKETQYF.

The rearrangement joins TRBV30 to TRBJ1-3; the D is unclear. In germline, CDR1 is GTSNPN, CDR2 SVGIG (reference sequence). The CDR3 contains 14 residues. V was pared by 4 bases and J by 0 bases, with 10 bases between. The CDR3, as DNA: TGTGCCTGGACGTTGTTCCCCTCTGGAAACACCATATATTTT. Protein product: CAWTLFPSGNTIYF.

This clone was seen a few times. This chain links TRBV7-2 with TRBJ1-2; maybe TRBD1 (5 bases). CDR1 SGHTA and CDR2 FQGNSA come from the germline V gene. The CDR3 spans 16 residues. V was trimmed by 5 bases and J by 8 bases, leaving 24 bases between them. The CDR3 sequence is CASSPPPPVGAGGYTF. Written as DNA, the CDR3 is TGTGCCAGCAGCCCTCCCCCCCCGGTAGGGGCGGGGGGCTACACCTTC.

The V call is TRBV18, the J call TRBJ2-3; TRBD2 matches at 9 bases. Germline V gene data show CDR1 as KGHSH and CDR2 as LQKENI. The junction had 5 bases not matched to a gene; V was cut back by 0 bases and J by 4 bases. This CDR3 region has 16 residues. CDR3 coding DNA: TGTGCCAGCTCACCACCTAGCGGGAGATCCTCAGATACGCAGTATTTT. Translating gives CASSPPSGRSSDTQYF.

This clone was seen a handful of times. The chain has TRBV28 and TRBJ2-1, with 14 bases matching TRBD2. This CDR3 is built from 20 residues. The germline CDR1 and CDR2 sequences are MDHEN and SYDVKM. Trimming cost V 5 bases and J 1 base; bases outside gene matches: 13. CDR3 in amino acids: CASSTYTGTSGRFSYNEQFF. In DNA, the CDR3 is TGTGCCAGCAGTACGTACACCGGGACTAGCGGGAGATTTTCCTACAATGAGCAGTTCTTC.

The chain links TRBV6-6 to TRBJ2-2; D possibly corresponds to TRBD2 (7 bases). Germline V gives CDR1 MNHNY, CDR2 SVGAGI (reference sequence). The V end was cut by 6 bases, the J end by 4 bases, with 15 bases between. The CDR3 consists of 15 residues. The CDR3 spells CASRGGGAGTGELFF. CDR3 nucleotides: TGTGCCAGCAGGGGAGGGGGAGCGGGCACCGGGGAGCTGTTTTTT.

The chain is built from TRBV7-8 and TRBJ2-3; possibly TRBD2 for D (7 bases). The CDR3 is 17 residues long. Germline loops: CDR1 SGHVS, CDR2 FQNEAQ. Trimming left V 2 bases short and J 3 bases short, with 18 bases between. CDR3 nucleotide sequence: TGTGCCAGCAGCTTACTCAATGAGGGGGGGGATACAGATACGCAGTATTTT. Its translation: CASSLLNEGGDTDTQYF.

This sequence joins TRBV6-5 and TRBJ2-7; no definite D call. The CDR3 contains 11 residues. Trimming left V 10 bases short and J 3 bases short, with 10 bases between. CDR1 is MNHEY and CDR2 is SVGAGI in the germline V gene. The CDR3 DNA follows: TGTGCCACCGGTCTTCGCTACGAGCAGTACTTC. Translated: CATGLRYEQYF.

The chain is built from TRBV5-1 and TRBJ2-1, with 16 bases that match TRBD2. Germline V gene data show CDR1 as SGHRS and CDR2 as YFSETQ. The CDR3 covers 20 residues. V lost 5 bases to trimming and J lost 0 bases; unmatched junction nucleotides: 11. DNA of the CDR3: TGCGCCAGCAGAGGAGGAGCGGGACTAGCGGGAGGGAGCTCCTACAATGAGCAGTTCTTC. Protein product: CASRGGAGLAGGSSYNEQFF. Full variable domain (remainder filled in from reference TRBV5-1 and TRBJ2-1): KAGVTQTPRYLIKTRGQQVTLSCSPISGHRSVSWYQQTPGQGLQFLFEYFSETQRNKGNFPGRFSGRQFSNSRSEMNVSTLELGDSALYLCASRGGAGLAGGSSYNEQFFGPGTRLTVL.

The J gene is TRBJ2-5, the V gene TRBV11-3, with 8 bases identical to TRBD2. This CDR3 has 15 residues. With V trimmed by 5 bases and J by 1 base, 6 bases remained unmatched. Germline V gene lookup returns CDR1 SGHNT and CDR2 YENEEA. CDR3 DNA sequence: TGTGCCAGCAGCCTAGGACTAGCCCTCCAAGAGACCCAGTACTTC. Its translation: CASSLGLALQETQYF.

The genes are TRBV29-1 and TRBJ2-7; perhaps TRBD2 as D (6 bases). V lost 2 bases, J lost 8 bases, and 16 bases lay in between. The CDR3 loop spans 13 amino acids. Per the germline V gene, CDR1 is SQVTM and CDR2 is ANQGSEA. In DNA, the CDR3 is TGCAGCGTTGAAAGGGCGGAGGGCCTCAAGCAGTACTTC. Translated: CSVERAEGLKQYF.

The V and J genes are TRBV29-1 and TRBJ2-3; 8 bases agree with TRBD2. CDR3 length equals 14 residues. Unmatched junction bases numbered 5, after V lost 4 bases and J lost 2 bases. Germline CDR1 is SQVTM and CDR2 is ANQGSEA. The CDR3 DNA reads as TGCAGCGTTGGGGGAGCGGGGGACACAGATACGCAGTATTTT. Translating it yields CSVGGAGDTDTQYF.

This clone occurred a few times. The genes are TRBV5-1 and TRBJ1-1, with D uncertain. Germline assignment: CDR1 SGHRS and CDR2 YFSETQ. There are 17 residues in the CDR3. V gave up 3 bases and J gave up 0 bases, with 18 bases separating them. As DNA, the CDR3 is TGCGCCAGCAGCTCCGGACTGACTGCCCTCTTGAACACTGAAGCTTTCTTT. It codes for CASSSGLTALLNTEAFF.

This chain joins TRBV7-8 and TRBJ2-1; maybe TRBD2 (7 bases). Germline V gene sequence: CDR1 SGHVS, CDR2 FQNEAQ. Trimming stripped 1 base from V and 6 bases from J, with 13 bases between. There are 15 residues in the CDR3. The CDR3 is CASSLVGGPGNEQFF. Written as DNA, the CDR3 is TGTGCCAGCAGCTTAGTCGGGGGGCCGGGCAATGAGCAGTTCTTC.